The clone carrying this TCR beta chain was counted between two and nine times. The source of the sample is a study of OX40 agonist ivuxolimab in advanced cancers. Trimming shortened V by 7 bases and J by 7 bases, and 13 bases separated the two germline ends. The germline V gene encodes CDR1 MDHEN and CDR2 SYDVKM. This CDR3 contains 12 residues. The table came from immunoSEQ multiplex PCR; TCRdb's copy has only in-frame clones and leaves some out. The data contain about 46,000 clones, around nine tenths of them singletons. The sequenced sample was CD4+ or CD8+ T cells sorted from blood, obtained in a trial of the OX40 agonist ivuxolimab. The chain joins TRBV28 to TRBJ2-5; possibly TRBD2 for D (5 bases). The sequence was obtained from an adult with an advanced solid tumor such as melanoma, head and neck, liver or kidney cancer. The CDR3 DNA follows: TGTGCCAGCACCCCGGGGTTAGGGACCCAGTACTTC. Amino acids: CASTPGLGTQYF.